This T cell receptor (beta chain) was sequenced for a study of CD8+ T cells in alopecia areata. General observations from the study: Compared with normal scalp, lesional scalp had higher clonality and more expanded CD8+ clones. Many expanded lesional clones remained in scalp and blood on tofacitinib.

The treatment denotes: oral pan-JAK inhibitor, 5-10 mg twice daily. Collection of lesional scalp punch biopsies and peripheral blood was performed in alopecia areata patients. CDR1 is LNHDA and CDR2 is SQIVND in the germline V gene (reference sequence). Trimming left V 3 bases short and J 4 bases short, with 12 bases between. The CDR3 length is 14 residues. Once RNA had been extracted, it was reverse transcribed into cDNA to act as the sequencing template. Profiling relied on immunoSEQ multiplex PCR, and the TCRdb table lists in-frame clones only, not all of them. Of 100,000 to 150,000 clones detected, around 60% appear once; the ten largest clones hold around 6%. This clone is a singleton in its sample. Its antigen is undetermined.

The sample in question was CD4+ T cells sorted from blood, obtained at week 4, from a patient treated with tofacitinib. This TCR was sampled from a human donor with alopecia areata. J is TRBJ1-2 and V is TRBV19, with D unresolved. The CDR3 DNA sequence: TGTGCCAGTAGTATGAGTCGGTCGGTCTATGGCTACACCTTC. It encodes CASSMSRSVYGYTF.